Shown below are 16 T cell receptor beta chains from a single sample sequenced in a study of blood T cell repertoires in COVID-19. Some clones are missing from TCRdb's copy, which holds only in-frame ones; the method was immunoSEQ multiplex PCR. The sample records 70,000 to 95,000 clones, roughly 80% being singletons. Sequenced sample: peripheral blood. The origin of the receptors is a man between 60 and 70 years old with COVID-19, enrolled during active disease.

The genes are TRBV7-9 and TRBJ1-4; perhaps TRBD1 as D (6 bases). Per the germline V gene, CDR1 is SEHNR and CDR2 is FQNEAQ (reference sequence). The V end was cut by 7 bases, the J end by 6 bases, with 18 bases between. The CDR3 contains 15 residues. CDR3 coding DNA: TGTGCCAGCAACAGAGGTAGAGGGGGAGATGAAAAACTGTTTTTT. Translating it yields CASNRGRGGDEKLFF.

The chain combines TRBV6-1 with TRBJ1-5; TRBD1 matches at 7 bases. Trimming removed 2 bases from V and 7 bases from J; junction bases left unmatched: 5. The CDR3 runs 14 residues. CDR1 and CDR2 (germline): MNHNS, SASEGT. The CDR3 spells CASSENRGGQPQHF. CDR3 DNA sequence: TGTGCCAGCAGTGAAAACAGGGGTGGCCAGCCCCAGCATTTT.

The chain combines TRBV7-2 with TRBJ1-1; no clear D gene. The germline gives CDR1 SGHTA, CDR2 FQGNSA. CDR3 length: 17 residues. The V gene lost 6 bases and the J gene lost 7 bases, with 27 bases spanning the gap. CDR3 loop: CASSPPRYGQEGFEAFF. CDR3 nucleotide sequence: TGTGCCAGCAGTCCCCCTCGCTACGGGCAGGAGGGATTTGAAGCTTTCTTT.

This clone was observed once. The V call is TRBV21-1, the J call TRBJ1-6; the listed D gene, TRBD1, was not tested against the DNA. TRBV21-1 has pseudogene status. The CDR3 has 20 residues. The CDR3 loop reads CASSKGATGNGRVYNSPLHF. The CDR3 nucleotides read TGTGCCAGCAGCAAAGGAGCGACAGGAAACGGACGGGTTTATAATTCACCCCTCCACTTT.

The chain couples TRBV12-2 to TRBJ2-7; TRBD2 is taken as the D call from the table, unchecked against the DNA. TRBV12-2 is labeled a pseudogene. The CDR3 runs to 19 residues. CDR3 loop: CASRSRTALAGGFSYEQYF. The CDR3 DNA reads as TGTGCAAGTCGCTCGAGGACAGCCTTAGCGGGAGGATTCTCCTACGAGCAGTACTTC.

This clone turned up a few times. The rearrangement joins TRBV27 to TRBJ2-2; 10 bases are shared with TRBD2. CDR3 length: 17 residues. With V trimmed by 5 bases and J by 7 bases, 13 bases remained unmatched. Germline V gene data show CDR1 as MNHEY and CDR2 as SMNVEV (reference sequence). CDR3 nucleotides: TGTGCCAGCAGTCGAGGGGGTGGGACTAGCGTGGTCGGGGAGCTGTTTTTT. Translation gives CASSRGGGTSVVGELFF.

V is TRBV6-5 and J is TRBJ2-5, with TRBD2 identical over 10 bases. V shed 5 bases and J 3 bases; nucleotides not matched to a gene: 6. The CDR3 length is 15 residues. Per germline, CDR1 MNHEY and CDR2 SVGAGI. DNA for the CDR3: TGTGCCAGCAGTACGGGACTAGCGTTGAAAGAGACCCAGTACTTC. As protein: CASSTGLALKETQYF.

This chain links TRBV9 with TRBJ2-3; perhaps TRBD2 as D (6 bases). The V gene's germline CDR1 is SGDLS and CDR2 YYNGEE. The CDR3 is 16 residues long. The V end was cut by 4 bases, the J end by 0 bases, with 15 bases between. CDR3 nucleotide sequence: TGTGCCAGCAGCCCGGCGGGACGGGCGAGCACAGATACGCAGTATTTT. Translated, it gives CASSPAGRASTDTQYF.

The chain couples TRBV10-3 to TRBJ2-1, with a weak D call TRBD1 (6 bases). Germline V gene lookup returns CDR1 ENHRY and CDR2 SYGVKD. Trimming took 0 bases from V and 4 from J, leaving 16 bases between them. The CDR3 has 17 amino acids. The CDR3 nucleotides read TGTGCCATCAGTGAGTCCCGGTCTCTCGGACAGTACAATGAGCAGTTCTTC. Its translation: CAISESRSLGQYNEQFF.

This clone was counted at least ten times. This chain uses TRBV27 with TRBJ1-2, with D uncertain. CDR3 length equals 14 residues. Germline CDR1 reads MNHEY; CDR2 reads SMNVEV (reference sequence). The V end lost 5 bases, the J end lost 6 bases, and 16 bases lay between the germline ends. CDR3 region: CASSPAGILNGYTF. The CDR3 bases are TGTGCCAGCAGTCCTGCCGGGATTCTTAATGGCTACACCTTC.

V and J are TRBV25-1 and TRBJ2-2; 8 nucleotides match TRBD2. This CDR3 has 17 residues. V lost 1 base to trimming and J lost 1 base; unmatched junction nucleotides: 5. The germline V gene has CDR1 MGHDK and CDR2 SYGVNS. The CDR3 DNA reads as TGTGCCAGCAGTGAATCCGGACTAGCCCGGAACACCGGGGAGCTGTTTTTT. Amino acids: CASSESGLARNTGELFF.

The gene calls are TRBV13 and TRBJ2-7; 8 positions agree with TRBD1. Germline V CDR1 and CDR2: PRHDT, FYEKMQ (reference sequence). The CDR3 runs to 15 residues. Trimming cost V 4 bases and J 0 bases; bases outside gene matches: 5. The CDR3 region is CASSSRDRISYEQYF. The DNA of the CDR3 is TGTGCCAGCAGCTCCCGGGACAGGATCTCCTACGAGCAGTACTTC.

This chain links TRBV7-2 with TRBJ1-1, with unresolved D. The CDR3 covers 15 residues. Trimming took off 1 base at V and 4 bases at J, with 13 bases between the two ends. Germline CDR1 is SGHTA and CDR2 is FQGNSA. CDR3 residues: CASSLDPAVRTEAFF. The CDR3 DNA follows: TGTGCCAGCAGCTTAGACCCGGCGGTGCGCACTGAAGCTTTCTTT. Drawing the rest from reference TRBV7-2 and TRBJ1-1, the complete variable domain is GAGVSQSPSNKVTEKGKDVELRCDPISGHTALYWYRQSLGQGLEFLIYFQGNSAPDKSGLPSDRFSAERTGGSVSTLTIQRTQQEDSAVYLCASSLDPAVRTEAFFGQGTRLTVV.

The chain uses TRBV3-1 (or the pseudogene TRBV3-2) and TRBJ2-7; possible D gene TRBD2, 6 bases. Germline lookup yields CDR1 LGHDT and CDR2 YNNKEL (reference sequence). This CDR3 contains 15 residues. V was shortened by 4 bases and J by 0 bases, with 13 bases between the two germline ends. The CDR3 here is CASSPQDGSSYEQYF. CDR3 bases: TGTGCCAGCAGCCCACAGGACGGGAGCTCCTACGAGCAGTACTTC.

The chain carries TRBV29-1 and TRBJ1-1, with TRBD1 matching over 7 bases. V dropped 6 bases and J dropped 4; count of bases not matched to a gene: 5. This CDR3 contains 12 residues. Germline V gene sequence: CDR1 SQVTM, CDR2 ANQGSEA. CDR3 coding DNA: TGCAGCGTCTCGGACAGGCTCACTGAAGCTTTCTTT. Its translation: CSVSDRLTEAFF.

For this clone: The junction shows a germline mismatch at one end, possibly a read error. The chain recombines TRBV6-1 with TRBJ2-1; 9 bases are shared with TRBD1. The CDR3 spans 15 residues. Germline CDR1 is MNHNS and CDR2 is SASEGT. CDR3 in amino acids: CASREDRGSYNEQFF. DNA for the CDR3: TGTGCCAGCAGGGAAGACAGGGGGTCATACAATGAGCAGTTCTTC.